This TCR beta chain was obtained from a study of T cell responses to AZD1222 COVID-19 vaccine. Findings of the study overall: Most donors were white British, females outnumbered males, and clonal diversity was possibly underestimated. CD4 TCRs linked to vaccination spanned spike, dominating at 160-218 and 743-854.

Trimming cost V 1 base and J 0 bases, with 16 bases left between them. The CDR3 runs 16 residues. Germline CDR1 is SQVTM and CDR2 is ANQGSEA. Profiling relied on immunoSEQ multiplex PCR, and the TCRdb table lists in-frame clones only, not all of them. The sample records some 120,000 clones, about 90% being singletons. A word on this clone: The antigen is undetermined.

The chain combines TRBV29-1 with TRBJ2-7, with D maybe TRBD2 (5 bases). The sequence was collected from an adult in good health. The sample here was peripheral blood, taken on day 0 of MenACWY control vaccination. CDR3 in DNA: TGCAGCGTTGAAGTCGCCCGGCTGGGGAGCTCCTACGAGCAGTACTTC. Protein: CSVEVARLGSSYEQYF.